This TCR beta chain was recorded in a study of beta chain features in type 1 diabetes. Germline V gives CDR1 MDHEN, CDR2 SYDVKM. V lost 6 bases, J lost 1 base, and 7 bases lay in between. The CDR3 extends over 12 amino acids. The entirety of the isolated RNA underwent reverse transcription, so expressed TCRB transcripts were sequenced. The repertoire was sequenced with immunoSEQ multiplex PCR; TCRdb's copy has only in-frame clones and lacks some. Of a few hundred thousand clones in the sample, 10% to 15% were seen once. Study-wide results and limits: Within patients, naive, central memory and Treg TCRB repertoires seemed more similar than within healthy donors. All four CD4+ subsets of Type 1 diabetes patients contained TCRB CDR3s that were moderately but significantly shorter.

Of note for this clone: Its antigen is as yet unknown.

The specimen was naive CD4+ T cells from blood. This receptor was identified in a woman younger than 35 with type 1 diabetes. This chain links TRBV28 with TRBJ2-7, with D uncertain. CDR3 DNA sequence: TGTGCCAGCAGCCTACCGTCCTACGAGCAGTACTTC. Protein sequence: CASSLPSYEQYF.